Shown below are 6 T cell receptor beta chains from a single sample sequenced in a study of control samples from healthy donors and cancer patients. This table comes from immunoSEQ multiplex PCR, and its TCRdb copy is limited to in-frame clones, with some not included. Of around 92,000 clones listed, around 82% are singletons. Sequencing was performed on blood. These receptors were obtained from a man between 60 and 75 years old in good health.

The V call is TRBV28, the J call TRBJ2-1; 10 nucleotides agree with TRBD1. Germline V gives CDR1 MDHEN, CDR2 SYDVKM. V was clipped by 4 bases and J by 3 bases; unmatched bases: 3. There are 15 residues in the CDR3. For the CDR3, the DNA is TGTGCCAGCAGTTCAGGACAGGGGGACTACAATGAGCAGTTCTTC. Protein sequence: CASSSGQGDYNEQFF.

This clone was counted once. The CDR3 DNA reads TGTGCCAGCACCGAGTGGGGATCCGAGACCCAGTACTTC. It yields the protein CASTEWGSETQYF. V and J are TRBV7-2 and TRBJ2-5; D is unclear. V lost 7 bases and J lost 5, with 14 bases in between. The CDR3 consists of 13 residues. Germline-derived CDR1 and CDR2 are SGHTA and FQGNSA.

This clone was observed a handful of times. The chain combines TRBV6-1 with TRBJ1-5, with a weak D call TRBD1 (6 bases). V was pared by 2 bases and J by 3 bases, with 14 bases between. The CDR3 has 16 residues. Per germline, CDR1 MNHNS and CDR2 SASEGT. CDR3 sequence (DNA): TGTGCCAGCAGTGAAAGTGGGGGGCTGATCAATCAGCCCCAGCATTTT. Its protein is CASSESGGLINQPQHF.

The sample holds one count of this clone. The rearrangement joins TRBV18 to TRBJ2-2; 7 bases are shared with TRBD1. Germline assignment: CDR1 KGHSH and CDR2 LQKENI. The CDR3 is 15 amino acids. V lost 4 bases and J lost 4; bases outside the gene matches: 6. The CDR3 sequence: CASSLGQVGTGELFF. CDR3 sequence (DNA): TGTGCCAGCTCACTTGGACAGGTGGGCACCGGGGAGCTGTTTTTT.

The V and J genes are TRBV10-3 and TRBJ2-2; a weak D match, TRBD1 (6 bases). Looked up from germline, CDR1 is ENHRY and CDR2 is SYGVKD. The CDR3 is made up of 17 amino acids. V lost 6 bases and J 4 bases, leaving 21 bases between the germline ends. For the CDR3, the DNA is TGTGCCATCAGACCCAATCCCGACAGGTTCGCCACCGGGGAGCTGTTTTTT. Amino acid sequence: CAIRPNPDRFATGELFF.

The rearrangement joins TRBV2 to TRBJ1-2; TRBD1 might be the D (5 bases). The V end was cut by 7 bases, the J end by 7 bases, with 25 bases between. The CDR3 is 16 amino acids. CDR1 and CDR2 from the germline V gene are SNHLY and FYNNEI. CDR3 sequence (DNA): TGTGCCAGCACCATCTCTCGAGGAGGGGTAAGGGTTGGCTACACCTTC. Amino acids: CASTISRGGVRVGYTF.